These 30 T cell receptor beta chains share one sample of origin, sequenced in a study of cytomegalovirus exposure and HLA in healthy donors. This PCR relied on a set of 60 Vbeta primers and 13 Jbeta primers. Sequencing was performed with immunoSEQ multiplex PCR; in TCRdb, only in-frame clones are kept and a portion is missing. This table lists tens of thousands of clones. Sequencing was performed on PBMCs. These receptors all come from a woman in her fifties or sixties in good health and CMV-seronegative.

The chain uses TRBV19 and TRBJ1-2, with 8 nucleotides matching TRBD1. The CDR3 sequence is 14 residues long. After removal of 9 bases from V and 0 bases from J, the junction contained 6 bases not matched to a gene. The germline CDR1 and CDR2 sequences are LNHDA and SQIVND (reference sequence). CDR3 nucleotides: TGTGCCAGCAGGACAGGGACCTCTAACTATGGCTACACCTTC. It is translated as CASRTGTSNYGYTF.

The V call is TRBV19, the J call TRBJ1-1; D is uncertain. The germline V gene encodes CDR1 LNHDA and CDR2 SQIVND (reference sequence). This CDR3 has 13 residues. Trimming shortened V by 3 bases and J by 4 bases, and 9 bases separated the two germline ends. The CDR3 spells CASSIEGFTEAFF. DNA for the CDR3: TGTGCCAGTAGTATTGAGGGTTTCACTGAAGCTTTCTTT. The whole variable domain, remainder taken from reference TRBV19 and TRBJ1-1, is DGGITQSPKYLFRKEGQNVTLSCEQNLNHDAMYWYRQDPGQGLRLIYYSQIVNDFQKGDIAEGYSVSREKKESFPLTVTSAQKNPTAFYLCASSIEGFTEAFFGQGTRLTVV.

The DNA for the CDR3 is TGTGCCTGGAGAGGGAGGGGATACGAGCAGTACTTC. Its protein product is CAWRGRGYEQYF. V usage is TRBV30 and J usage is TRBJ2-7, with 7 bases that match TRBD2. V was pared by 3 bases and J by 4 bases, with 3 bases of the junction left unmatched. The germline V gene has CDR1 GTSNPN and CDR2 SVGIG (reference sequence). The CDR3 is 12 residues long.

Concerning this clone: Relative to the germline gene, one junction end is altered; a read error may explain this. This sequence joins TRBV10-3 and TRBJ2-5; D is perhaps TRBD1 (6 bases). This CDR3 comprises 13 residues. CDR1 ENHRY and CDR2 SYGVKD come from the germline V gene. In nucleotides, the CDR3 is TGTGCCATCAGTGCACAGGGACAAGAGACCCAGCACTTC. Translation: CAISAQGQETQHF.

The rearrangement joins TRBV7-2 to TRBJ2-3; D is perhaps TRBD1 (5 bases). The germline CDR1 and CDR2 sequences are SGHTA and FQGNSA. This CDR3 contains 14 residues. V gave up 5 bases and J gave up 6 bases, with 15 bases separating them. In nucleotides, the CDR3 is TGTGCCAGCAGCACCGTCCAGGGATCGGATACGCAGTATTTT. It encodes CASSTVQGSDTQYF.

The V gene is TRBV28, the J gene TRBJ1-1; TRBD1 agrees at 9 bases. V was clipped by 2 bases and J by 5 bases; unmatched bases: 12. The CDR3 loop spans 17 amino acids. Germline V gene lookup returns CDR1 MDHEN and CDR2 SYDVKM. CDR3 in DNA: TGTGCCAGCAGTTTACCTACGTTACAGGGGGCGCGGACTGAAGCTTTCTTT. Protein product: CASSLPTLQGARTEAFF.

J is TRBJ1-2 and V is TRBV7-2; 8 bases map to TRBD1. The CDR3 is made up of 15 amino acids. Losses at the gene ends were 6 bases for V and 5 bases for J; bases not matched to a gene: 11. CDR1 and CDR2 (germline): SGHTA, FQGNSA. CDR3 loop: CASSPDRGAGYGYTF. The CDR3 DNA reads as TGTGCCAGCAGTCCTGACAGGGGCGCGGGGTATGGCTACACCTTC.

This chain's CDR3 is CASSLYRDSYEQYF. CDR3 nucleotides: TGTGCCAGCAGTTTATACCGGGACAGCTACGAGCAGTACTTC. This chain uses TRBV27 with TRBJ2-7; 7 nucleotides line up with TRBD1. This CDR3 comprises 14 residues. The germline gives CDR1 MNHEY, CDR2 SMNVEV (reference sequence). The V and J ends lost 1 base and 3 bases, in that order; junction bases with no gene match: 3.

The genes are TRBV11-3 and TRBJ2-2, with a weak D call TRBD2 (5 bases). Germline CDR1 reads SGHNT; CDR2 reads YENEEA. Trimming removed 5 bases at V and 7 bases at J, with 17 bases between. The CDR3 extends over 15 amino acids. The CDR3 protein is CASSTEVGVSGELFF. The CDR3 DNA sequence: TGTGCCAGCAGCACCGAGGTCGGGGTGAGCGGGGAGCTGTTTTTT.

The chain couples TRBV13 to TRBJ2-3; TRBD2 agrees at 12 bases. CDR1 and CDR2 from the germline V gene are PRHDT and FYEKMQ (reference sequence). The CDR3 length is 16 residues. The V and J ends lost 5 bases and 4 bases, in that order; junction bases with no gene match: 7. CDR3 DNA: TGTGCCAGCAGCCGACCTAGCGGGAGGGCCCCAGATACGCAGTATTTT. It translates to CASSRPSGRAPDTQYF. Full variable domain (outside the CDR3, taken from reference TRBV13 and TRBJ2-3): AAGVIQSPRHLIKEKRETATLKCYPIPRHDTVYWYQQGPGQDPQFLISFYEKMQSDKGSIPDRFSAQQFSDYHSELNMSSLELGDSALYFCASSRPSGRAPDTQYFGPGTRLTVL.

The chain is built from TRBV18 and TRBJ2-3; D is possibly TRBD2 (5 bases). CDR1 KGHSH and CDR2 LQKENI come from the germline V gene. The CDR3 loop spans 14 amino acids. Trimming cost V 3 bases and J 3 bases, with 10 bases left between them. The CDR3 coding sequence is TGTGCCAGCTCACCCGAGGAGGTAACAGATACGCAGTATTTT. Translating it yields CASSPEEVTDTQYF. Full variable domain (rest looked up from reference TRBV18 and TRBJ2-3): NAGVMQNPRHLVRRRGQEARLRCSPMKGHSHVYWYRQLPEEGLKFMVYLQKENIIDESGMPKERFSAEFPKEGPSILRIQQVVRGDSAAYFCASSPEEVTDTQYFGPGTRLTVL.

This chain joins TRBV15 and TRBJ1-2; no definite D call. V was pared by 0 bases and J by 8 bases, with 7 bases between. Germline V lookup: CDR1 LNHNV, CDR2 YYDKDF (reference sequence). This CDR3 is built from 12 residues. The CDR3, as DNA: TGTGCCACCAGCAGAGATCGGGAAGGCTACACCTTC. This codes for CATSRDREGYTF.

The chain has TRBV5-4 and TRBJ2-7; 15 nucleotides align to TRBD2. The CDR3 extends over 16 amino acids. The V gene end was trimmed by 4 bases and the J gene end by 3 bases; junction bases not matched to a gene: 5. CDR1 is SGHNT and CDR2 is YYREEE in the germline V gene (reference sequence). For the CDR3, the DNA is TGTGCCAGCAGCCCCTGGACTAGCGGGAGGGTCTACGAGCAGTACTTC. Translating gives CASSPWTSGRVYEQYF.

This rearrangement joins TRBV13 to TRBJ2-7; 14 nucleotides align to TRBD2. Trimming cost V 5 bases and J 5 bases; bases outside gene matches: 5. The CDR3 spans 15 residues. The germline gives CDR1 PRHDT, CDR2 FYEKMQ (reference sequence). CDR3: CASSTGLAGVDEQYF. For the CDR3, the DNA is TGTGCCAGCAGCACGGGACTAGCGGGAGTAGACGAGCAGTACTTC.

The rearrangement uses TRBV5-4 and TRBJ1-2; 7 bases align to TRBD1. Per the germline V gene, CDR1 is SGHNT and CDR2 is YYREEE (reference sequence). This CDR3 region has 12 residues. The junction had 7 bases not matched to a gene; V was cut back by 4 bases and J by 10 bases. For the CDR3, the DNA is TGTGCCAGCAGCGGCGGACAGGTTCACTACACCTTC. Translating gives CASSGGQVHYTF.

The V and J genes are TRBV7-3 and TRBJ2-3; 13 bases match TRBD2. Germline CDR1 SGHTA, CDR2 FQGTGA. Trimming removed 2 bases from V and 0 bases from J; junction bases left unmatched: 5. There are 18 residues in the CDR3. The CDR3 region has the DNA TGTGCCAGCAGCTTATCTGGGACTAGCGGGGCTAGCACAGATACGCAGTATTTT. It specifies CASSLSGTSGASTDTQYF.

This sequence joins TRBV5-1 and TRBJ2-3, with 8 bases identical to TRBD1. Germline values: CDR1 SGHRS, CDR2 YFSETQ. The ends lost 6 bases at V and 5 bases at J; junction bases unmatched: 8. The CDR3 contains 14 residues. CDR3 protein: CASTLQGVGDTQYF. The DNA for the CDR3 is TGCGCCAGCACCCTACAGGGGGTAGGAGATACGCAGTATTTT.

Here the CDR3 reads CASSFSGTKWETQYF. CDR3 DNA sequence: TGTGCCAGCAGCTTTTCCGGGACTAAGTGGGAGACCCAGTACTTC. V and J are TRBV7-3 and TRBJ2-5; 7 bases agree with TRBD2. This CDR3 comprises 15 residues. Germline V gene sequence: CDR1 SGHTA, CDR2 FQGTGA. Trimming at V came to 3 bases and at J to 5 bases, leaving 9 bases not matched to a gene.

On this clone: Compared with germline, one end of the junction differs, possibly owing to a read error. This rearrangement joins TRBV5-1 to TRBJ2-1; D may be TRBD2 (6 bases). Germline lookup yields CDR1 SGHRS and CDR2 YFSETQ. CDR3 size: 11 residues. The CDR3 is CASSPGTQQFF. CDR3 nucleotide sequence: TGCGCCAGCAGCCCCGGGACTCAGCAATTCTTC.

CDR3 DNA: TGTGCCAGCAGTGCGGGACAGGGGAGGGGCTACACCTTC. This codes for CASSAGQGRGYTF. The chain has TRBV2 and TRBJ1-2, with 10 bases aligning to TRBD1. CDR3 length: 13 residues. With V trimmed by 4 bases and J by 8 bases, 4 bases remained unmatched. Germline values: CDR1 SNHLY, CDR2 FYNNEI. The complete variable domain, with remaining parts taken from reference TRBV2 and TRBJ1-2, reads EPEVTQTPSHQVTQMGQEVILRCVPISNHLYFYWYRQILGQKVEFLVSFYNNEISEKSEIFDDQFSVERPDGSNFTLKIRSTKLEDSAMYFCASSAGQGRGYTFGSGTRLTVV.

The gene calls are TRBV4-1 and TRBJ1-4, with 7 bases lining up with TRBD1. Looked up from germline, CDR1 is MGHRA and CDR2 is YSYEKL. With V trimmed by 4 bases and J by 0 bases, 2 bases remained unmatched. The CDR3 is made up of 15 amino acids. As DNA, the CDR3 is TGCGCCAGCAGCCTGACAGGGTCAACTAATGAAAAACTGTTTTTT. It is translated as CASSLTGSTNEKLFF.

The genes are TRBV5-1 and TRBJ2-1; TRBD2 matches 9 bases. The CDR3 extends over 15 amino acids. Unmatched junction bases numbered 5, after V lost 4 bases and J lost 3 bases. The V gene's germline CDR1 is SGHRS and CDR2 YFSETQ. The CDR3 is CASSVGLAFYNEQFF. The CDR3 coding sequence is TGCGCCAGCAGCGTGGGACTAGCTTTCTACAATGAGCAGTTCTTC. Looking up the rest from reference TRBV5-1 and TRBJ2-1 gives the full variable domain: KAGVTQTPRYLIKTRGQQVTLSCSPISGHRSVSWYQQTPGQGLQFLFEYFSETQRNKGNFPGRFSGRQFSNSRSEMNVSTLELGDSALYLCASSVGLAFYNEQFFGPGTRLTVL.

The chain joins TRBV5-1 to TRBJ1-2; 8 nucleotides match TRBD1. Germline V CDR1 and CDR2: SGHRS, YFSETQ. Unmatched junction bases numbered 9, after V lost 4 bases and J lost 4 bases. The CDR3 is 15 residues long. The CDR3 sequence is CASSTMGQATYGYTF. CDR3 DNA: TGCGCCAGCAGCACAATGGGACAGGCCACCTATGGCTACACCTTC.

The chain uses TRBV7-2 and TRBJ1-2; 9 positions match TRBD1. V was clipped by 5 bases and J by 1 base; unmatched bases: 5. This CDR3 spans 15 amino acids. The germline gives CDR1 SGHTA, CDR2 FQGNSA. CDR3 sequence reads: CASSRGQGNNYGYTF. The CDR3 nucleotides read TGTGCCAGCAGCCGCGGACAGGGGAATAACTATGGCTACACCTTC.

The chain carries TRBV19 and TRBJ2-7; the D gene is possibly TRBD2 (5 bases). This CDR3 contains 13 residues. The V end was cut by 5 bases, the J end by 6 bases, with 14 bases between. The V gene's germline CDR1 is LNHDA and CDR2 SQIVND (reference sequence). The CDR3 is CASSGLALSEQYF. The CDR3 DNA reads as TGTGCCAGTAGTGGGCTAGCTCTCAGCGAGCAGTACTTC.

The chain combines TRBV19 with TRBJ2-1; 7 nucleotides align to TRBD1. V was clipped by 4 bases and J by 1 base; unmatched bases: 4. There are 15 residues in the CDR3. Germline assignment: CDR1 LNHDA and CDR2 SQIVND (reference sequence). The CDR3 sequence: CASSTGQTSYNEQFF. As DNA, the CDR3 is TGTGCCAGTAGTACGGGACAGACTTCCTACAATGAGCAGTTCTTC.

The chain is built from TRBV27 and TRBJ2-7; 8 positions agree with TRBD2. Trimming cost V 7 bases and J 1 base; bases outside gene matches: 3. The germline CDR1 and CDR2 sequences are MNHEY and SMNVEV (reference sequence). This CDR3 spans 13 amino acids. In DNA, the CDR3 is TGTGCCAGCACCGGGACTAGTTCCTACGAGCAGTACTTC. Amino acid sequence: CASTGTSSYEQYF.

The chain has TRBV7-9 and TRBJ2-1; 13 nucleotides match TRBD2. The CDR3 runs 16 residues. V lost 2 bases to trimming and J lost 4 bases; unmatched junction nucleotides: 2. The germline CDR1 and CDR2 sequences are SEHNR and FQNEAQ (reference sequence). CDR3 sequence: CASSLLGLAGYNEQFF. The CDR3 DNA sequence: TGTGCCAGCAGCTTACTGGGACTAGCGGGGTACAATGAGCAGTTCTTC. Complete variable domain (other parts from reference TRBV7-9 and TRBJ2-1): DTGVSQNPRHKITKRGQNVTFRCDPISEHNRLYWYRQTLGQGPEFLTYFQNEAQLEKSRLLSDRFSAERPKGSFSTLEIQRTEQGDSAMYLCASSLLGLAGYNEQFFGPGTRLTVL.

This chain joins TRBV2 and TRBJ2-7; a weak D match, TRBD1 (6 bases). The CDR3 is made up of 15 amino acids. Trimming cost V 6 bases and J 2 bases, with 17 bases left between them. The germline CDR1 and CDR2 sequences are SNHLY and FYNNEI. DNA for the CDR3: TGTGCCAGCAGGACCCTCCCCAGGGGAACCTACGAGCAGTACTTC. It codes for CASRTLPRGTYEQYF.

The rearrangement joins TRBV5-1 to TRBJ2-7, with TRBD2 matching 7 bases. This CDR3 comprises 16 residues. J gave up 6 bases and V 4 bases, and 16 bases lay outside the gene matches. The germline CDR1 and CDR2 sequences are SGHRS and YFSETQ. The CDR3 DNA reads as TGCGCCAGCAGCCTCCCTTCCCCTAGCGGCCTGTCCGAGCAGTACTTC. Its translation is CASSLPSPSGLSEQYF.